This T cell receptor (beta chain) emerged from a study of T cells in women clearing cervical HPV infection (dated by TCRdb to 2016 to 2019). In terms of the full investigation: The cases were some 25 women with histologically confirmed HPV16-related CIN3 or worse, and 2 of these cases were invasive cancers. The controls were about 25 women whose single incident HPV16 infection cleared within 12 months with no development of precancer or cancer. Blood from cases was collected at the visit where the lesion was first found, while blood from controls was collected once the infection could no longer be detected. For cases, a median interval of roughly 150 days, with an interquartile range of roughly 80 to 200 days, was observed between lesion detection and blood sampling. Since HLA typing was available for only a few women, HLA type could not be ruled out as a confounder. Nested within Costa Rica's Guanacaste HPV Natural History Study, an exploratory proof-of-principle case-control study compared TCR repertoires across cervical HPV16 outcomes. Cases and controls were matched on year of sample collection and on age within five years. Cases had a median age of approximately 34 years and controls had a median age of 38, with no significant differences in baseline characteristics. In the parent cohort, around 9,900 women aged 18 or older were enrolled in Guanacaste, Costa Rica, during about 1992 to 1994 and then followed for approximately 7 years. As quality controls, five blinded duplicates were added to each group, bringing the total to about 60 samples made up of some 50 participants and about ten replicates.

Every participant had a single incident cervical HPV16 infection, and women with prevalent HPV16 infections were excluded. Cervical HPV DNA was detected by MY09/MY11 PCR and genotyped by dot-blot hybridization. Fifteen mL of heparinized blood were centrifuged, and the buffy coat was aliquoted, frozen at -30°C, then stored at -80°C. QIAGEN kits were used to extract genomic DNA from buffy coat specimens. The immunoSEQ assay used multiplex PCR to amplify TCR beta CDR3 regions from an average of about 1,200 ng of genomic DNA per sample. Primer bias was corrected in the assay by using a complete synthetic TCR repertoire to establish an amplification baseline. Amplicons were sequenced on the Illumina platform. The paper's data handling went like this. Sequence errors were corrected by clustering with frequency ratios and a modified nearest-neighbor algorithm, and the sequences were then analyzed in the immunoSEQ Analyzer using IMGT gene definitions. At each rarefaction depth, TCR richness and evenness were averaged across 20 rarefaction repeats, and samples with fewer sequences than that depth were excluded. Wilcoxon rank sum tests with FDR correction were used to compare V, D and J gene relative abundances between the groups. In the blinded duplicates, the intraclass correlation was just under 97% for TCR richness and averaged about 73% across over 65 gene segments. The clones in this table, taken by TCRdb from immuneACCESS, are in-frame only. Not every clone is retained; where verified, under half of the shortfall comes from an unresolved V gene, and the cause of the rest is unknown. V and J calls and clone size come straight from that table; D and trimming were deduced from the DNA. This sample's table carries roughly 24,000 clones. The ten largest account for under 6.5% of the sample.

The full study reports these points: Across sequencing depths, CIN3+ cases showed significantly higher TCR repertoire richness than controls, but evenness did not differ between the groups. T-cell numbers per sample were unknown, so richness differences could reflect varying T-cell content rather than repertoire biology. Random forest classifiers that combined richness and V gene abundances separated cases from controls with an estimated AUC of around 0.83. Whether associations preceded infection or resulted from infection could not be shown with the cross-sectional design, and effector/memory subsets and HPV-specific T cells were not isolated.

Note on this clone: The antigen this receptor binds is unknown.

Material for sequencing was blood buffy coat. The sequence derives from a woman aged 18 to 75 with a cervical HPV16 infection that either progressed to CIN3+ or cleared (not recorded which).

The CDR3 here reads CAPRSVYEQYF. The sequenced part of the CDR3 DNA is TGCGCCCCCAGGTCGGTCTACGAG. The V and J genes are TRBV10-1 and TRBJ2-7; the D gene is unclear. Sequencing ends 3 residues short of the CDR3 end; the germline J gene provides the rest. Inclusive of the bounding cysteine and phenylalanine, the CDR3 is 11 residues long. Of the CDR3's DNA, 24 bases were read; they are in frame from base 1. The germline V gene (reference sequence) supplies CDR1 WNHNN and CDR2 SYGVQD. Relative to germline, V is 11 bases shorter and J is 3 bases shorter, with 11 bases between their ends.